A selection of T cell receptor beta chains follows, all from one sample in a study of naive and memory T cell subsets. TCRdb re-analysed the UMI-ligation and nested PCR reads in MiXCR, keeping a single row per CDR3 protein. The table has over 110,000 distinct CDR3 sequences, more than 15% seen once. The sequencing sample was made of naive CD8+ T cells from blood. These receptors all stem from a human donor in good health. CDR3s include the opening cysteine and the closing phenylalanine or tryptophan. D genes are given only for firm matches. Clone size is stated in some rows and not others, as once, few, many or a class when expanded.

TRBV10-3	TRBJ2-2	TRBD2	NA	CAIGRSGRVTGELFF	TGTGCCATCGGCCGTAGCGGGAGGGTAACCGGGGAGCTGTTTTTT
TRBV10-2	TRBJ2-7	TRBD1	few	CASRDRVYEQYF	TGCGCCAGCAGAGACAGGGTCTACGAGCAGTACTTC
TRBV29-1	TRBJ2-3	TRBD2	NA	CSVEGLVGVFTDTQYF	TGCAGCGTCGAGGGACTAGTGGGAGTGTTTACAGATACGCAGTATTTT
TRBV28	TRBJ2-7	NA	few	CASKSSGTYEQYF	TGTGCCAGCAAGTCAAGCGGTACCTACGAGCAGTACTTC
TRBV29-1	TRBJ1-1	NA	NA	CSVVGEYTEAFF	TGCAGCGTTGTCGGGGAGTACACTGAAGCTTTCTTT
TRBV30	TRBJ1-1	NA	NA	CAWSPGSTEAFF	TGTGCCTGGAGTCCCGGGAGCACTGAAGCTTTCTTT
TRBV6-6	TRBJ1-1	NA	NA	CASSSPGGDTEAFF	TGTGCCAGCAGTTCACCGGGGGGCGACACTGAAGCTTTCTTT
TRBV27	TRBJ2-5	TRBD2	NA	CASRPGLAGGPVETQYF	TGTGCCAGCAGACCGGGACTAGCGGGAGGGCCTGTGGAGACCCAGTACTTC
TRBV28	TRBJ1-5	NA	NA	CASSTSGGNQPQHF	TGTGCCAGCAGTACCTCTGGTGGCAATCAGCCCCAGCATTTT
TRBV28	TRBJ2-7	NA	NA	CASRPRQVSRYEQYF	TGTGCCAGCAGACCCCGTCAGGTCTCACGCTACGAGCAGTACTTC